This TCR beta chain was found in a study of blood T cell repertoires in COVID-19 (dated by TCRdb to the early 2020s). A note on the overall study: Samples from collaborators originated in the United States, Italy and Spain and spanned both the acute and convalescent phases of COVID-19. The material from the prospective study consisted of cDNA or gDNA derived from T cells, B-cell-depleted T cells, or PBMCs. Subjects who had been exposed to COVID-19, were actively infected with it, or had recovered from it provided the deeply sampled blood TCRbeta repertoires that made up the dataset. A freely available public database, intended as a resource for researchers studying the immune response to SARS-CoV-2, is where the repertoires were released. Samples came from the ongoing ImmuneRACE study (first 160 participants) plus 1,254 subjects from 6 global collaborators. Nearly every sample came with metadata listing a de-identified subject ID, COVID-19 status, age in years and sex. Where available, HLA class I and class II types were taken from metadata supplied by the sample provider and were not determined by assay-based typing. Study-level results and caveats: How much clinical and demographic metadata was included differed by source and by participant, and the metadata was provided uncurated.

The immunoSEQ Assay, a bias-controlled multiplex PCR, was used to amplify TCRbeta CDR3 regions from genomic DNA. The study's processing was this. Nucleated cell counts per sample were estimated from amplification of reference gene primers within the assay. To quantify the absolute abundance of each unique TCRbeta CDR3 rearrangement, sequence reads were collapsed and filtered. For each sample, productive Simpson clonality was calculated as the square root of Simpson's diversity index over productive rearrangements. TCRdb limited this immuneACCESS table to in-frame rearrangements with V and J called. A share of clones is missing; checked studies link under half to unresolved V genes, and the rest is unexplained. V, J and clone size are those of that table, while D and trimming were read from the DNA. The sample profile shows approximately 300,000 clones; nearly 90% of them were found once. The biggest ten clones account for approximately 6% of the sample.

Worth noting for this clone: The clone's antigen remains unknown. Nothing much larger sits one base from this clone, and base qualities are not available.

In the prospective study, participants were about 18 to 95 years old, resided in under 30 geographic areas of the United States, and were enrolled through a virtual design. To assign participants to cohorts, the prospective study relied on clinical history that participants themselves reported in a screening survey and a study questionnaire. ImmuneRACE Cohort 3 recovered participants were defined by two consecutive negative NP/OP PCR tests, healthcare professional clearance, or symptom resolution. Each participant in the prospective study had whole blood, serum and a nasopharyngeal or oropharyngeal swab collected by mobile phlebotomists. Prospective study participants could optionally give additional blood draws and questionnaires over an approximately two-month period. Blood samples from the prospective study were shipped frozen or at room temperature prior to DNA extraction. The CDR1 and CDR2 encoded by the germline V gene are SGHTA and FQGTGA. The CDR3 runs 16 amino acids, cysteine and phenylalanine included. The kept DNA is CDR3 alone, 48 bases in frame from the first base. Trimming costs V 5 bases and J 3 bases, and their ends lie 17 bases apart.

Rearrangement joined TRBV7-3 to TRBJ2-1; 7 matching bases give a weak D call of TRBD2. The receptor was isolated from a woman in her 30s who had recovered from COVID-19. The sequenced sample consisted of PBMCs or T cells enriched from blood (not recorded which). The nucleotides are TGTGCCAGCAGCACCCCTGGCGGGGGCAACTACAATGAGCAGTTCTTC. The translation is CASSTPGGGNYNEQFF.